This T cell receptor (beta chain) derives from a study of blood T cell dynamics during melanoma immunotherapy. Sequencing was performed with immunoSEQ multiplex PCR; in TCRdb, only in-frame clones are kept and a portion is missing. The data show 4,000 to 4,500 clones, approximately 90% seen once. This CDR3 has 15 residues. Between the trimmed V and J ends, which lost 2 bases and 5 bases, there was a span of 13 bases. Looked up from germline, CDR1 is LNHDA and CDR2 is SQIVND (reference sequence). Indicated time point: week 3, after first cycle of checkpoint inhibitor. This sequence joins TRBV19 and TRBJ1-5; D perhaps matches TRBD1 (5 bases). This TCR came from a human donor with melanoma. The sample consisted of blood, taken from a patient treated with checkpoint blockade. DNA of the CDR3: TGTGCCAGTAGTATATTGGGCAGGGAATATCAGCCCCAGCATTTT. Its translation is CASSILGREYQPQHF.